This is a list of T cell receptor beta chains from one sample in a study of shared clonotypes between healthy human individuals. Here immunoSEQ multiplex PCR was the method, and the copy in TCRdb shows in-frame clones only, minus some. The profile shows some 2 million clones, 85% to 95% of them singletons. Material: naive CD4+ T cells sorted from blood. The receptors were gathered from a man between 18 and 29 years old in good health. The CDR3 runs from the conserved cysteine through the conserved F or W. A D gene is named only where the DNA matches it firmly. The listing skips clone size in some rows; elsewhere it reads once, few, many or a size class.

>-|TRBV7-2|-|TRBJ2-5
CASSLLGDRQETQYF
TGTGCCAGCAGCTTATTGGGGGATAGGCAAGAGACCCAGTACTTC
>-|TRBV5-4|once|TRBJ2-5
CASSFSAYVGKETQYF
TGTGCCAGCAGCTTCTCAGCTTATGTTGGGAAAGAGACCCAGTACTTC
>TRBD1|TRBV10-3|-|TRBJ1-4
CAISESPGQGGKLFF
TGTGCCATCAGTGAGTCCCCGGGACAGGGGGGCAAACTGTTTTTT
>TRBD1|TRBV10-3|-|TRBJ2-5
CAISESGTAQETQYF
TGTGCCATCAGTGAGTCAGGGACAGCACAAGAGACCCAGTACTTC
>-|TRBV5-1|-|TRBJ2-3
CASSLAALASTDTQYF
TGCGCCAGCAGCTTGGCCGCACTAGCTAGCACAGATACGCAGTATTTT
>TRBD2|TRBV30|-|TRBJ2-5
CAWSAGLALHRQETQYF
TGTGCCTGGAGTGCGGGACTAGCGCTCCACCGACAAGAGACCCAGTACTTC
>-|TRBV5-1|-|TRBJ2-6
CASSLSSGANVLTF
TGCGCCAGCAGCTTGAGCTCTGGGGCCAACGTCCTGACTTTC
>TRBD1|TRBV27|-|TRBJ2-1
CASTGTGSYNEQFF
TGTGCCAGCACCGGGACAGGGTCCTACAATGAGCAGTTCTTC
>-|TRBV5-4|-|TRBJ2-3
CASSGGGTSTDTQYF
TGTGCCAGCAGCGGGGGCGGGACAAGCACAGATACGCAGTATTTT
>-|TRBV28|-|TRBJ1-5
CASSRTGGNSNQPQHF
TGTGCCAGCAGTAGAACCGGGGGAAATAGCAATCAGCCCCAGCATTTT
>TRBD1|TRBV6-5|-|TRBJ1-5
CASSLTGDAQPQHF
TGTGCCAGCAGCCTTACAGGGGATGCCCAGCCCCAGCATTTT
>-|TRBV19|-|TRBJ2-7
CARASEDGAYEQYF
TGTGCCAGGGCGTCCGAGGACGGCGCCTACGAGCAGTACTTC
>-|TRBV4-3|-|TRBJ1-6
CASSQQNSPLHF
TGCGCCAGCAGCCAACAGAATTCACCCCTCCACTTT
>TRBD2|TRBV5-4|-|TRBJ2-5
CASSHLLAGGGETQYF
TGTGCCAGCAGCCATTTACTAGCGGGGGGTGGAGAGACCCAGTACTTC
>TRBD1|TRBV25-1|-|TRBJ1-5
CASSDPGQGNQPQHF
TGTGCCAGCAGTGATCCCGGACAGGGCAATCAGCCCCAGCATTTT
>TRBD1|TRBV27|-|TRBJ2-2
CASRVLSSGQGYGELFF
TGTGCCAGCAGGGTCCTCTCCTCGGGACAGGGTTACGGGGAGCTGTTTTTT
>-|TRBV7-3|-|TRBJ2-5
CASSTRGETQYF
TGTGCCAGCAGTACTAGAGGGGAGACCCAGTACTTC
>TRBD1|TRBV7-9|-|TRBJ1-3
CASSLDGTGGDTIYF
TGTGCCAGCAGCTTAGATGGGACAGGGGGTGACACCATATATTTT
>-|TRBV6-1|once|TRBJ2-7
CASSQSGGPYEQYF
TGTGCCAGCAGCCAATCGGGGGGCCCCTACGAGCAGTACTTC
>-|TRBV9|-|TRBJ1-1
CASSVGLLPMNTEAFF
TGTGCCAGCAGCGTAGGACTGTTACCCATGAACACTGAAGCTTTCTTT
>-|TRBV5-1|-|TRBJ1-6
CASSTGRGYSPLHF
TGCGCCAGCAGCACCGGACGGGGGTACTCACCCCTCCACTTT
>TRBD1|TRBV4-2|-|TRBJ1-5
CASSQGQGAEPQHF
TGTGCCAGCAGCCAAGGTCAGGGGGCAGAGCCCCAGCATTTT
>-|TRBV29-1|-|TRBJ2-4
CSVRAVLAKNIQYF
TGCAGCGTACGGGCCGTCCTAGCCAAAAACATTCAGTACTTC
>TRBD2|TRBV27|-|TRBJ2-1
CASSRRLAGVLLLSYNEQFF
TGTGCCAGCAGTCGTCGACTAGCGGGAGTTCTACTTCTCTCCTACAATGAGCAGTTCTTC
>-|TRBV4-1|-|TRBJ2-7
CASSQAGGGGYPPYEQYF
TGCGCCAGCAGCCAAGCGGGCGGCGGCGGGTATCCTCCCTACGAGCAGTACTTC
>TRBD1|TRBV19|-|TRBJ1-4
CASSRGTATNEKLFF
TGTGCCAGTAGTAGAGGGACAGCAACTAATGAAAAACTGTTTTTT
>TRBD2|TRBV7-2|-|TRBJ2-7
CASSLELAGSIHEQYF
TGTGCCAGCAGCTTAGAGTTAGCGGGATCCATCCACGAGCAGTACTTC
>TRBD1|TRBV15|-|TRBJ1-6
CATSRTGDGSPLHF
TGTGCCACCAGCAGGACAGGGGATGGGTCACCCCTCCACTTT